The next 14 T cell receptor beta chains were all read from a single sample in a study of human T cells and chemical hapten exposure. Time point here: patch test 2, 6 weeks after DPC sensitization. Treatment here: therapeutic diphenylcyclopropenone sensitization with weekly scalp DPC. TCRdb analysed the RACE reads with MiXCR anew, one entry per CDR3 protein. The table has roughly 54,000 distinct CDR3 sequences, about a tenth seen once; the top ten hold over 1.5%. This specimen was whole blood, taken in connection with sensitization to the hapten diphenylcyclopropenone (DPC). Receptors originate from a woman aged 50 to 65 with alopecia areata. Some clones in this sample may be carry-over from other donors' samples.

CDR3 amino acids: CASSASDSNQPQHF. Here the CDR3 DNA reads TGTGCCAGCAGTGCATCGGACAGCAATCAGCCCCAGCATTTT. J is TRBJ1-5 and V is TRBV2; D is uncertain. With 4 bases removed from V and 1 base from J, the gap between germline ends came to 8 bases. The CDR3 extends over 14 amino acids. Germline CDR1 is SNHLY and CDR2 is FYNNEI.

This clonotype appeared many times. The rearrangement links TRBV7-9 to TRBJ2-5, with 8 bases matching TRBD1. CDR3 length: 14 amino acids. Looked up from germline, CDR1 is SEHNR and CDR2 is FQNEAQ (reference sequence). The J segment lost 4 bases and the V segment lost 0 bases, leaving 1 base of the junction unmatched. CDR3 sequence (DNA): TGTGCCAGCAGCTTAGCCACAGGGGGAGAGACCCAGTACTTC. Translated, it gives CASSLATGGETQYF.

This clonotype was seen a few times. V usage is TRBV25-1 and J usage is TRBJ1-1, with TRBD1 as a possible D gene (5 bases). Trimming took off 3 bases at V and 7 bases at J, with 15 bases between the two ends. Germline values: CDR1 MGHDK, CDR2 SYGVNS. This CDR3 comprises 14 residues. The chain's CDR3 is CASSDGGWPSEAFF. For the CDR3, the DNA is TGTGCCAGCAGTGATGGGGGTTGGCCGAGTGAAGCTTTCTTT.

This clonotype came up a few times. The V and J genes are TRBV12-3 or TRBV12-4 and TRBJ1-1; D not certain. V dropped 6 bases and J dropped 7 bases, with 12 bases sitting between them. The CDR3 consists of 12 residues. The DNA for the CDR3 is TGTGCCAGCAGAGCAGGAACCTATGAAGCTTTCTTT. Encoded protein: CASRAGTYEAFF.

This clonotype was observed a few times. J is TRBJ2-3 and V is TRBV20-1; TRBD2 might be the D (6 bases). The CDR3 is 16 residues long. Germline lookup yields CDR1 DFQATT and CDR2 SNEGSKA (reference sequence). The germline V and J ends were trimmed by 3 bases and 2 bases, with 18 bases remaining between them. CDR3 DNA sequence: TGCAGTGCTAGCCCAGTGTACGGGGGTCTCACAGATACGCAGTATTTT. Its translation: CSASPVYGGLTDTQYF.

A few counts support this clonotype. The CDR3 coding sequence is TGCGCCAGCAGCCAGGGGGTACTGGCACCTACCTATGGCTACACCTTC. It translates to CASSQGVLAPTYGYTF. The chain combines TRBV4-3 with TRBJ1-2; a possible D gene is TRBD1 (5 bases). The CDR3 consists of 16 residues. CDR1 is LGHNA and CDR2 is YSLEER in the germline V gene. V was cut by 3 bases and J by 4 bases, with 18 bases left in between.

This clonotype was observed a handful of times. The rearrangement uses TRBV6-5 and TRBJ2-5; D is ambiguous. The CDR3 contains 15 residues. Per the germline V gene, CDR1 is MNHEY and CDR2 is SVGAGI. Trimming stripped 7 bases from V and 1 base from J, with 16 bases between. The CDR3 region has the DNA TGTGCCAGCAAGTCCGAAGGCCTCACCCAAGAGACCCAGTACTTC. Its translation: CASKSEGLTQETQYF.

The chain recombines TRBV12-3 or TRBV12-4 with TRBJ1-1; 7 bases line up with TRBD1. J was trimmed by 1 base and V by 7 bases; bases with no gene match: 9. The CDR3 loop spans 15 amino acids. The CDR3 nucleotides read TGTGCCAGCACTCGACAGGGAAGAACGAACACTGAAGCTTTCTTT. This codes for CASTRQGRTNTEAFF.

There are many counts of this clonotype. The rearrangement uses TRBV5-1 and TRBJ1-1; D not certain. Germline V gene lookup returns CDR1 SGHRS and CDR2 YFSETQ. Between the trimmed V and J ends, which lost 5 bases and 7 bases, there was a span of 12 bases. CDR3 length: 12 residues. CDR3 nucleotide sequence: TGCGCCAGCAGGCCCACGGACGGTGAAGCTTTCTTT. Its protein product is CASRPTDGEAFF. Complete variable domain (other parts from reference TRBV5-1 and TRBJ1-1): KAGVTQTPRYLIKTRGQQVTLSCSPISGHRSVSWYQQTPGQGLQFLFEYFSETQRNKGNFPGRFSGRQFSNSRSEMNVSTLELGDSALYLCASRPTDGEAFFGQGTRLTVV.

This clonotype has ten or more counts. The chain is built from TRBV5-1 and TRBJ2-6; D is uncertain. This CDR3 contains 14 residues. CDR1 and CDR2 (germline): SGHRS, YFSETQ. The V end lost 2 bases, the J end lost 4 bases, and 7 bases lay between the germline ends. For the CDR3, the DNA is TGCGCCAGCAGCTTCTCTACCGGGGCCAACGTCCTGACTTTC. Translated, it gives CASSFSTGANVLTF.

Many counts were recorded for this clonotype. The chain joins TRBV4-1 to TRBJ2-5; TRBD2 matches 12 bases. The CDR3 loop spans 15 amino acids. Per germline, CDR1 MGHRA and CDR2 YSYEKL. V lost 6 bases to trimming and J lost 3 bases; unmatched junction nucleotides: 5. The CDR3, as DNA: TGCGCCAGCAGACAGACTAGCGGGGGAAAAGAGACCCAGTACTTC. This codes for CASRQTSGGKETQYF.

This clonotype was picked up a small number of times. The V gene is TRBV18, the J gene TRBJ1-4, with D unresolved. Germline values: CDR1 KGHSH, CDR2 LQKENI. V was clipped by 5 bases and J by 4 bases, with 23 bases between them. The CDR3 is 18 amino acids. The CDR3 loop reads CASSSNAHSGLDNEKLFF. The CDR3 bases are TGTGCCAGCTCATCAAACGCACATTCCGGCCTGGATAATGAAAAACTGTTTTTT.

The chain carries TRBV10-3 and TRBJ1-2; D unclear. Trimming took off 0 bases at V and 4 bases at J, with 6 bases between the two ends. CDR3 size: 13 residues. The germline V gene has CDR1 ENHRY and CDR2 SYGVKD. The CDR3 region has the DNA TGTGCCATCAGTGAGTCGGAGGGCTATGGCTACACCTTC. This sequence encodes CAISESEGYGYTF.

This clonotype was seen a few times. J is TRBJ1-1 and V is TRBV6-6; maybe TRBD1 (6 bases). The germline gives CDR1 MNHNY, CDR2 SVGAGI (reference sequence). The CDR3 length is 13 residues. Trimming took off 6 bases at V and 3 bases at J, with 11 bases between the two ends. CDR3 sequence (DNA): TGTGCCAGCAGAGGAAAGGGGGACACTGAAGCTTTCTTT. Translation gives CASRGKGDTEAFF.